The clone carrying this TCR beta chain turned up a few times. Its antigen is currently unknown. Each donor supplied roughly 9.1 milliliters of peripheral blood. The extraction recovered at least 5 micrograms of total RNA per sample. Germline-derived CDR1 and CDR2 are MGHRA and YSYEKL. The CDR3 sequence is 15 residues long. Trimming left V 4 bases short and J 3 bases short, with 15 bases between. The data were taken from a study of blood T cells in healthy people across ages. Points from the study as a whole: With age, beta diversity per million T cells declined roughly linearly, significantly by around 43.

Primers used in a second PCR of about 6 to 12 cycles were a sample-barcoded 5' primer and a J-beta primer mix. MiXCR, applied by TCRdb to the 5' RACE reads, yields one record per CDR3 protein. This sample has 800,000 to 950,000 distinct CDR3 sequences, with around 46% found just once. The chain is built from TRBV4-1 and TRBJ1-1; D gene uncertain. Sample: blood. This TCR was recovered from a man aged 25 to 40 in good health. CDR3 loop: CASSLSGDKYTEAFF. The CDR3 coding sequence is TGCGCCAGCAGCCTGTCCGGAGATAAGTACACTGAAGCTTTCTTT.